Below, 10 T cell receptor beta chains from the same sample are listed, as sequenced in a study of cytomegalovirus exposure and HLA in healthy donors. The data were produced by immunoSEQ multiplex PCR, yet TCRdb's version contains in-frame clones alone and is incomplete. The profile shows 260,000 or so clones, around 91% of them singletons. The sequencing sample was made of PBMCs. These receptor sequences come from a woman aged 25-40 years in good health and CMV-seronegative.

V usage is TRBV5-1 and J usage is TRBJ1-2; tentatively, D is TRBD1 (6 bases). The CDR3 covers 16 residues. V shed 4 bases and J shed 5 bases, with 21 bases lying between them. Germline CDR1 and CDR2: SGHRS and YFSETQ. This CDR3 is CASSPLPGHLLYGYTF. The CDR3 DNA reads as TGCGCCAGCAGCCCACTGCCGGGACACTTACTTTATGGCTACACCTTC.

As for this clone: The sample carries other DNA sequences with the same CDR3. V and J are TRBV18 and TRBJ1-1; the D gene is possibly TRBD1 (6 bases). The germline V gene encodes CDR1 KGHSH and CDR2 LQKENI. V was pared by 1 base and J by 1 base, with 10 bases between. The CDR3 is 15 residues long. CDR3 region: CASSPRTGKNTEAFF. The CDR3 DNA is TGTGCCAGCTCACCACGAACAGGGAAGAACACTGAAGCTTTCTTT.

The chain carries TRBV4-3 and TRBJ2-2; TRBD2 agrees at 7 bases. The V segment lost 3 bases and the J segment 6 bases; nucleotides outside the gene matches: 7. Germline-derived CDR1 and CDR2 are LGHNA and YSLEER. The CDR3 covers 15 residues. CDR3 nucleotide sequence: TGCGCCAGCAGCCACCCACTAGCGACCGCCGGGGAGCTGTTTTTT. Its translation: CASSHPLATAGELFF.

The genes are TRBV27 and TRBJ1-5; D not resolved. V dropped 7 bases and J dropped 7 bases, with 14 bases sitting between them. CDR1 MNHEY and CDR2 SMNVEV come from the germline V gene (reference sequence). The CDR3 loop spans 13 amino acids. The chain's CDR3 is CASNPGSEQPQHF. The CDR3 DNA sequence: TGTGCCAGCAATCCGGGGTCTGAGCAGCCCCAGCATTTT.

CDR3 protein: CASSLLGSTDTQYF. CDR3 coding DNA: TGCGCCAGCAGCTTGCTAGGCAGCACAGATACGCAGTATTTT. The chain couples TRBV5-1 to TRBJ2-3, with unresolved D. Trimming left V 1 base short and J 0 bases short, with 6 bases between. The CDR3 is 14 amino acids. Germline CDR1 SGHRS, CDR2 YFSETQ.

This rearrangement joins TRBV5-4 to TRBJ1-5; possibly TRBD1 for D (5 bases). Germline V gene data show CDR1 as SGHNT and CDR2 as YYREEE (reference sequence). V lost 1 base and J lost 3, with 8 bases in between. The CDR3 is 14 residues long. The CDR3 reads CASSLRGVNQPQHF. The CDR3, as DNA: TGTGCCAGCAGCTTGAGAGGGGTCAATCAGCCCCAGCATTTT.

The chain uses TRBV7-3 and TRBJ2-3; D is possibly TRBD2 (5 bases). The CDR3 is made up of 15 amino acids. Looked up from germline, CDR1 is SGHTA and CDR2 is FQGTGA. V was cut by 0 bases and J by 2 bases, with 9 bases left in between. The CDR3 nucleotides read TGTGCCAGCAGCTTAACTCTAGCCCCCACAGATACGCAGTATTTT. It encodes CASSLTLAPTDTQYF.

Note on this clone: At one of its ends the junction is not consistent with the germline gene, which may arise from a read error. The rearrangement joins TRBV29-1 to TRBJ2-7; D is unclear. Germline V gene data show CDR1 as SQVTM and CDR2 as ANQGSEA. The CDR3 consists of 11 residues. Written as DNA, the CDR3 is TGCAGCATTTGGGCCGCCTACGTGCAGTACTTC. It translates to CSIWAAYVQYF.

A few counts support this clone. V usage is TRBV2 and J usage is TRBJ1-5; perhaps TRBD1 as D (5 bases). Germline V gives CDR1 SNHLY, CDR2 FYNNEI. This CDR3 comprises 15 residues. Trimming removed 3 bases from V and 4 bases from J, with 13 bases in between. The CDR3 spells CASSDGAGHNQPQHF. In DNA form, the CDR3 reads TGTGCCAGCAGTGATGGGGCAGGGCATAATCAGCCCCAGCATTTT.

This clone occurred once. The chain couples TRBV28 to TRBJ1-1, with D perhaps TRBD1 (5 bases). Trimming shortened V by 8 bases and J by 4 bases, and 8 bases separated the two germline ends. CDR1 and CDR2 from the germline V gene are MDHEN and SYDVKM. The CDR3 covers 11 residues. The CDR3 nucleotides read TGTGCCAGCGGGGCGGGCACTGAAGCTTTCTTT. It is translated as CASGAGTEAFF.